Below are 25 T cell receptor beta chains sequenced from a single sample in a study of blood T cells in healthy people across ages. Primed by a sample-barcoded 5' primer and a J-beta primer mix, a second PCR proceeded for 7 to 11 cycles. TCRdb reprocessed the 5' RACE reads with MiXCR, giving one entry per CDR3 protein. The data hold over a million distinct CDR3 sequences, with approximately 39% observed a single time. Sequenced input: blood. Source of these receptors: a woman aged 18 to 35 in good health.

The chain is built from TRBV25-1 and TRBJ2-2, with TRBD2 matching 8 bases. Unmatched junction bases numbered 7, after V lost 3 bases and J lost 1 base. CDR1 and CDR2 from the germline V gene are MGHDK and SYGVNS. The CDR3 totals 17 residues. The CDR3 nucleotides read TGTGCCAGCAGTGAGGCACGCGGGAGGAGGAACACCGGGGAGCTGTTTTTT. The encoded protein is CASSEARGRRNTGELFF.

The chain is built from TRBV7-8 and TRBJ2-2, with 7 bases lining up with TRBD1. Germline CDR1 SGHVS, CDR2 FQNEAQ. J gave up 0 bases and V 6 bases, and 4 bases lay outside the gene matches. The CDR3 has 15 amino acids. The CDR3 DNA reads TGTGCCAGCAGGGACAGGCGTGCGAACACCGGGGAGCTGTTTTTT. Amino acid sequence: CASRDRRANTGELFF. The whole variable domain, remainder taken from reference TRBV7-8 and TRBJ2-2, is GAGVSQSPRYKVAKRGQDVALRCDPISGHVSLFWYQQALGQGPEFLTYFQNEAQLDKSGLPSDRFFAERPEGSVSTLKIQRTQQEDSAVYLCASRDRRANTGELFFGEGSRLTVL.

This clonotype was seen only a few times. The chain recombines TRBV20-1 with TRBJ2-1, with 7 bases aligning to TRBD2. After removal of 3 bases from V and 4 bases from J, the junction contained 12 bases not matched to a gene. Germline V gene lookup returns CDR1 DFQATT and CDR2 SNEGSKA (reference sequence). The CDR3 has 16 amino acids. Here the CDR3 reads CSASRASGKKYNEQFF. The CDR3, as DNA: TGCAGTGCTAGTAGGGCTAGCGGTAAGAAATACAATGAGCAGTTCTTC.

The chain recombines TRBV28 with TRBJ1-6; tentatively, D is TRBD1 (6 bases). The germline gives CDR1 MDHEN, CDR2 SYDVKM. The CDR3 extends over 15 amino acids. V lost 8 bases and J 6 bases, leaving 17 bases between the germline ends. The CDR3 DNA is TGTGCCAGCGGAGAGCGCAGGGGAGTTAATTCACCCCTCCACTTT. Translated: CASGERRGVNSPLHF.

This chain connects TRBV3-1 to TRBJ2-1, with D hard to call. Germline V gene data show CDR1 as LGHDT and CDR2 as YNNKEL (reference sequence). The CDR3 runs to 13 residues. Between the trimmed V and J ends, which lost 4 bases and 2 bases, there was a span of 6 bases. CDR3 DNA sequence: TGTGCCAGCAGCCGCCGGGCCTACAATGAGCAGTTCTTC. It translates to CASSRRAYNEQFF.

The count of this clonotype is one. This chain uses TRBV14 with TRBJ2-1; 10 bases align to TRBD2. Unmatched junction bases numbered 13, after V lost 4 bases and J lost 13 bases. CDR1 and CDR2 from the germline V gene are SGHDN and FVKESK. The CDR3 covers 15 residues. For the CDR3, the DNA is TGTGCCAGCAGCCTGGCTCTAGCGGGGGAAGAGACCCAGTTCTTC. It yields the protein CASSLALAGEETQFF.

This clonotype was recorded a few times. The chain couples TRBV7-2 to TRBJ2-7; 9 nucleotides agree with TRBD2. Trimming removed 5 bases from V and 3 bases from J; junction bases left unmatched: 2. Germline CDR1 SGHTA, CDR2 FQGNSA. There are 13 residues in the CDR3. The CDR3 DNA sequence: TGTGCCAGCAGCCGACTAGCGGACTACGAGCAGTACTTC. The encoded protein is CASSRLADYEQYF.

The chain recombines TRBV3-1 with TRBJ2-3, with 12 bases lining up with TRBD2. This CDR3 spans 17 amino acids. Germline loops: CDR1 LGHDT, CDR2 YNNKEL (reference sequence). J lost 2 bases, V lost 0 bases, and 3 bases had no gene match. CDR3 nucleotide sequence: TGTGCCAGCAGCCAAGATGGACTAGCGGGGTACACAGATACGCAGTATTTT. Translating it yields CASSQDGLAGYTDTQYF.

There are a few counts of this clonotype. V usage is TRBV6-5 and J usage is TRBJ1-1; D is unresolved. The CDR3 sequence is 13 residues long. With 2 bases removed from V and 1 base from J, the gap between germline ends came to 5 bases. Germline V lookup: CDR1 MNHEY, CDR2 SVGAGI. CDR3 DNA: TGTGCCAGCAGTTACATGGGGAACACTGAAGCTTTCTTT. Its translation is CASSYMGNTEAFF.

In this sample, this clonotype turned up a few times. The chain recombines TRBV6-2 or TRBV6-3 with TRBJ2-3; D ambiguous. CDR1 and CDR2 (germline): MNHEY, SVGEGT. This CDR3 spans 12 amino acids. The V end was cut by 2 bases, the J end by 11 bases, with 11 bases between. The CDR3 reads CASSYPVSRQYF. In nucleotides, the CDR3 is TGTGCCAGCAGTTACCCGGTCTCCCGGCAGTATTTT.

The gene calls are TRBV9 and TRBJ2-3; D is uncertain. Trimming left V 0 bases short and J 9 bases short, with 14 bases between. Germline CDR1 is SGDLS and CDR2 is YYNGEE. This CDR3 has 14 residues. The chain's CDR3 is CASSVVGQEGTQYF. CDR3 DNA: TGTGCCAGCAGCGTAGTCGGCCAAGAAGGGACGCAGTATTTT.

The rearrangement uses TRBV5-1 and TRBJ2-1, with unresolved D. V was trimmed by 1 base and J by 8 bases, leaving 10 bases between them. The V gene's germline CDR1 is SGHRS and CDR2 YFSETQ. CDR3 size: 13 residues. The CDR3 sequence is CASSLLIGHEQFF. The CDR3 DNA follows: TGCGCCAGCAGCTTGCTGATAGGCCATGAGCAGTTCTTC.

The gene calls are TRBV7-9 and TRBJ2-1, with a possible D match to TRBD2 (6 bases). The CDR3 length is 16 residues. Germline V lookup: CDR1 SEHNR, CDR2 FQNEAQ (reference sequence). Trimming shortened V by 5 bases and J by 5 bases, and 19 bases separated the two germline ends. This CDR3 reads CASSQGWASENNEQFF. CDR3 coding DNA: TGTGCCAGCAGCCAAGGCTGGGCTAGCGAGAACAATGAGCAGTTCTTC.

V usage is TRBV6-2 or TRBV6-3 and J usage is TRBJ2-5, with D tentatively TRBD2 (5 bases). V shed 6 bases and J shed 11 bases, with 31 bases lying between them. In germline, CDR1 is MNHEY, CDR2 SVGEGT. The CDR3 loop spans 17 amino acids. CDR3 in DNA: TGTGCCAGCAGCTTTGATTCCCGGCGCGGGCCTACCTACGGGCAGTACTTC. Translated: CASSFDSRRGPTYGQYF.

J is TRBJ2-1 and V is TRBV6-1; 7 bases agree with TRBD1. J was trimmed by 13 bases and V by 6 bases; bases with no gene match: 12. The germline gives CDR1 MNHNS, CDR2 SASEGT. The CDR3 spans 13 residues. The CDR3 nucleotides read TGTGCCAGCAGGACAGGGTGGGAAGAGACCCAGTTCTTC. It encodes CASRTGWEETQFF.

This chain uses TRBV14 with TRBJ2-3; 10 bases are shared with TRBD1. This CDR3 is 14 amino acids long. J lost 3 bases, V lost 10 bases, and 7 bases had no gene match. Germline CDR1 is SGHDN and CDR2 is FVKESK. In nucleotides, the CDR3 is TGTGCCACCAATGACAGGGGGCGAACAGATACGCAGTATTTT. Protein: CATNDRGRTDTQYF.

This rearrangement joins TRBV3-1 to TRBJ1-2; D is possibly TRBD1 (6 bases). V was trimmed by 4 bases and J by 8 bases, leaving 17 bases between them. Per the germline V gene, CDR1 is LGHDT and CDR2 is YNNKEL (reference sequence). The CDR3 has 14 residues. CDR3 in amino acids: CASSPAGQPLGYTF. The CDR3 DNA is TGTGCCAGCAGCCCTGCTGGACAGCCCTTAGGCTACACCTTC.

This clonotype was observed a few times. The chain joins TRBV6-5 to TRBJ2-1; D might be TRBD1 (6 bases). The germline V gene encodes CDR1 MNHEY and CDR2 SVGAGI. V lost 4 bases, J lost 8 bases, and 9 bases lay in between. The CDR3 is 12 amino acids. The CDR3 here is CASSSKGDEQFF. The CDR3, as DNA: TGTGCCAGCAGTTCGAAGGGGGATGAGCAGTTCTTC.

This clonotype was observed a handful of times. At one of its ends the junction is not consistent with the germline gene, which may arise from a read error. V and J are TRBV7-2 and TRBJ2-7; TRBD2 might be the D (5 bases). Germline V gives CDR1 SGHTA, CDR2 FQGNSA. The CDR3 loop spans 13 amino acids. CDR3 sequence: CARSLASSYEQYF. CDR3 bases: TGTGCCAGAAGCTTAGCGTCCAGCTACGAGCAGTACTTC.

This clonotype was recorded a few times. The V call is TRBV7-2, the J call TRBJ1-2; D gene uncertain. CDR1 and CDR2 from the germline V gene are SGHTA and FQGNSA. The CDR3 sequence is 14 residues long. Between the trimmed V and J ends, which lost 1 base and 8 bases, there was a span of 14 bases. The CDR3 region is CASSLEGGGFGYTF. CDR3 nucleotides: TGTGCCAGCAGCTTAGAGGGCGGAGGCTTCGGCTACACCTTC.

The chain carries TRBV20-1 and TRBJ2-3; D remains ambiguous. The CDR3 covers 12 residues. From germline, CDR1 is DFQATT and CDR2 SNEGSKA (reference sequence). V lost 2 bases, J lost 4 bases, and 7 bases lay in between. Here the CDR3 reads CSARLPADTQYF. CDR3 bases: TGCAGTGCTAGACTCCCGGCAGATACGCAGTATTTT.

The chain carries TRBV12-3 or TRBV12-4 and TRBJ1-5; D is unresolved. The CDR3 spans 12 residues. V gave up 7 bases and J gave up 9 bases, with 13 bases separating them. The CDR3 sequence: CASKPHAGPQHF. The CDR3 bases are TGTGCCAGCAAACCCCATGCCGGGCCCCAGCATTTT.

The gene calls are TRBV20-1 and TRBJ2-6, with D perhaps TRBD1 (6 bases). The CDR3 is 15 amino acids. Germline loops: CDR1 DFQATT, CDR2 SNEGSKA (reference sequence). Trimming shortened V by 2 bases and J by 4 bases, and 12 bases separated the two germline ends. The CDR3 loop reads CSARQQGSGANVLTF. The CDR3 bases are TGCAGTGCTAGACAACAGGGTTCAGGGGCCAACGTCCTGACTTTC.

Here the CDR3 DNA reads TGTGCCACCAGCGGGACATTGTACCAAGAGACCCAGTACTTC. It translates to CATSGTLYQETQYF. The chain employs TRBV15 and TRBJ2-5; possible D gene TRBD1, 6 bases. V was clipped by 5 bases and J by 0 bases, with 10 bases between them. Per the germline V gene, CDR1 is LNHNV and CDR2 is YYDKDF (reference sequence). The CDR3 consists of 14 residues.

The V gene is TRBV6-5, the J gene TRBJ2-4, with 7 bases that match TRBD2. The J call may be in error: the DNA end matches TRBJ2-7 better. CDR3 length equals 14 residues. CDR1 MNHEY and CDR2 SVGAGI come from the germline V gene. The CDR3 bases are TGTGCCAGTACTCCTTACGGGAGGCCTTACGAGCAGTACTTC. It encodes CASTPYGRPYEQYF.